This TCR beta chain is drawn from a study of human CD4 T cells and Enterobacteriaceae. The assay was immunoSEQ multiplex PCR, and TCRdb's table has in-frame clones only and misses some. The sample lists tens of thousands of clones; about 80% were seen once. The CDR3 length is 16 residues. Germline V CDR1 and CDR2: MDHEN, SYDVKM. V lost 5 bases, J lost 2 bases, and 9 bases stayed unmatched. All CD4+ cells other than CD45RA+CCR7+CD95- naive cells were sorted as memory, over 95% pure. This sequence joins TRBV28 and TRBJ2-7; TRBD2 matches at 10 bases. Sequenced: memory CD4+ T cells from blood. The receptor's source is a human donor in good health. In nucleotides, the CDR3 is TGTGCCAGCAGTGGGTCTAGCGGGAGAGGGGCCTACGAGCAGTACTTC. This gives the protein CASSGSSGRGAYEQYF.